The 20 T cell receptor beta chains in this list originate from one sample, sequenced in a study of T cells after posttransplantation cyclophosphamide (dated by TCRdb to 2016 to 2018). This specimen's treatment or condition label, per the study, means: high-dose cyclophosphamide on days +3 and +4 as single-agent GVHD prophylaxis. PTCy patients received busulfan and fludarabine conditioning, a related or unrelated marrow graft, and cyclophosphamide on days +3 and +4. Library method: the immunoSEQ multiplex PCR assay. Not all clones reach the TCRdb copy of this immuneACCESS table, which keeps in-frame sequences only. Checked studies attribute under half of the gap to unresolved V genes and leave the rest unexplained. Recorded for this sample are 4,500 to 5,000 clones; 70% to 85% of them occurred a single time. Jointly, the top ten make up around 18% of the sample. The sample consisted of PBMCs, taken 86 days after allogeneic stem cell transplant with posttransplant cyclophosphamide. The source is a male patient aged 45-60 years who received an allogeneic stem cell transplant from an unrelated donor, was CMV-positive, and had acute GVHD only. Post transplant, some T cells may arise from the graft donor.

The J gene is TRBJ2-1, the V gene TRBV2; D unresolved. The CDR3 totals 11 residues. Germline loops: CDR1 SNHLY, CDR2 FYNNEI. Between the trimmed V and J ends, which lost 6 bases and 4 bases, there was a span of 4 bases. CDR3 coding DNA: TGTGCCAGCAGCGAGTACAATGAGCAGTTCTTC. Its protein product is CASSEYNEQFF.

This chain links TRBV28 with TRBJ2-1; 9 positions match TRBD2. There are 13 residues in the CDR3. Looked up from germline, CDR1 is MDHEN and CDR2 is SYDVKM. J gave up 1 base and V 11 bases, and 3 bases lay outside the gene matches. The CDR3 reads CAASGVSYNEQFF. CDR3 in DNA: TGTGCCGCTAGCGGGGTTTCCTACAATGAGCAGTTCTTC.

This sequence joins TRBV7-9 and TRBJ2-7; D gene unclear. This CDR3 has 14 residues. In germline, CDR1 is SEHNR, CDR2 FQNEAQ (reference sequence). Trimming stripped 0 bases from V and 3 bases from J, with 9 bases between. The CDR3 nucleotides are TGTGCCAGCAGCTTAGCGGCACAGCTCTACGAGCAGTACTTC. Amino acids: CASSLAAQLYEQYF.

The chain is built from TRBV30 and TRBJ2-1, with D possibly being TRBD2 (6 bases). The CDR3 runs to 15 residues. Germline assignment: CDR1 GTSNPN and CDR2 SVGIG (reference sequence). With 0 bases removed from V and 2 bases from J, the gap between germline ends came to 11 bases. CDR3: CAWSVLAGPYNEQFF. Written as DNA, the CDR3 is TGTGCCTGGAGTGTACTTGCGGGACCCTACAATGAGCAGTTCTTC.

The CDR3 sequence: CASSQAWGSLNTEAFF. CDR3 sequence (DNA): TGCGCCAGCAGCCAAGCGTGGGGCTCCTTGAACACTGAAGCTTTCTTT. The chain couples TRBV4-1 to TRBJ1-1; D may be TRBD1 (5 bases). In germline, CDR1 is MGHRA, CDR2 YSYEKL. V gave up 1 base and J gave up 0 bases, with 12 bases separating them. This CDR3 region has 16 residues.

This clone was detected once. The chain combines TRBV4-1 with TRBJ2-7; 10 bases agree with TRBD2. CDR1 is MGHRA and CDR2 is YSYEKL in the germline V gene. Trimming cost V 1 base and J 5 bases; bases outside gene matches: 2. This CDR3 contains 14 residues. The CDR3 DNA sequence: TGCGCCAGCAGCCAAGTAGCGGGAGGTAACGAGCAGTACTTC. It codes for CASSQVAGGNEQYF.

In its sample, this clone is large. The V gene is TRBV6-5, the J gene TRBJ1-4, with 9 bases that match TRBD1. This CDR3 has 15 amino acids. Unmatched junction bases numbered 9, after V lost 5 bases and J lost 8 bases. The V gene's germline CDR1 is MNHEY and CDR2 SVGAGI. CDR3 sequence: CASSALQGAQEKLFF. CDR3 in DNA: TGTGCCAGCAGTGCACTACAGGGGGCGCAAGAAAAACTGTTTTTT.

This clone was detected a few times. The chain employs TRBV7-2 and TRBJ2-3; D uncertain. The germline gives CDR1 SGHTA, CDR2 FQGNSA. V lost 4 bases and J 4 bases, leaving 3 bases between the germline ends. The CDR3 is 11 amino acids. The CDR3 loop is CASSSADTQYF. The DNA for the CDR3 is TGTGCCAGCAGCTCCGCAGATACGCAGTATTTT.

V and J are TRBV7-6 and TRBJ2-6, with 11 positions matching TRBD1. Germline assignment: CDR1 SGHVS and CDR2 FNYEAQ. V trimming: 5 bases; J trimming: 0 bases; junction bases outside the gene matches: 9. CDR3 length equals 19 residues. CDR3 loop: CASSGYGTGGNSGANVLTF. DNA of the CDR3: TGTGCCAGCAGCGGTTACGGGACAGGGGGGAACTCTGGGGCCAACGTCCTGACTTTC.

This chain links TRBV2 with TRBJ1-5; D is perhaps TRBD1 (6 bases). CDR3 size: 14 residues. Trimming stripped 7 bases from V and 0 bases from J, with 10 bases between. Germline CDR1 reads SNHLY; CDR2 reads FYNNEI. The CDR3 nucleotides are TGTGCCAGCAAAGACAGGTATAGCAATCAGCCCCAGCATTTT. Amino acids: CASKDRYSNQPQHF.

The V and J genes are TRBV4-1 and TRBJ2-7, with D possibly TRBD1 on 6 matching bases. V lost 3 bases and J 1 base, leaving 10 bases between the germline ends. The germline gives CDR1 MGHRA, CDR2 YSYEKL. CDR3 length: 14 amino acids. DNA of the CDR3: TGCGCCAGCAGCCAGGGGGCCGTATCCTACGAGCAGTACTTC. It yields the protein CASSQGAVSYEQYF.

Only one count was recorded for this clone. The chain is built from TRBV18 and TRBJ2-7, with D unclear. This CDR3 contains 14 residues. Germline V gives CDR1 KGHSH, CDR2 LQKENI. V dropped 3 bases and J dropped 1 base, with 10 bases sitting between them. The CDR3 region is CASSPLTESYEQYF. The CDR3 coding sequence is TGTGCCAGCTCACCGCTAACAGAATCCTACGAGCAGTACTTC.

This chain uses TRBV5-6 with TRBJ2-7, with a weak D call TRBD2 (6 bases). V lost 0 bases and J 2 bases, leaving 9 bases between the germline ends. CDR3 size: 14 residues. Per the germline V gene, CDR1 is SGHDT and CDR2 is YYEEEE. The CDR3 nucleotides read TGTGCCAGCAGCTTGGGGGGGGATACCTACGAGCAGTACTTC. It codes for CASSLGGDTYEQYF.

The chain is built from TRBV7-2 and TRBJ2-7; TRBD2 is a possible D gene (6 bases). The germline CDR1 and CDR2 sequences are SGHTA and FQGNSA. CDR3 length equals 12 residues. The V gene lost 7 bases and the J gene lost 5 bases, with 12 bases spanning the gap. The CDR3 DNA follows: TGTGCCAGCACTTCCCGGGGGAACGAGCAGTACTTC. Translating gives CASTSRGNEQYF.

This chain connects TRBV7-3 to TRBJ2-1, with D possibly matching TRBD1 (7 bases). Trimming removed 0 bases from V and 3 bases from J, with 15 bases in between. The CDR3 has 17 amino acids. CDR1 and CDR2 (germline): SGHTA, FQGTGA. In nucleotides, the CDR3 is TGTGCCAGCAGCTTAACGCGTTCCCAGGGGGGCTACAATGAGCAGTTCTTC. Protein: CASSLTRSQGGYNEQFF. Complete variable domain (other parts from reference TRBV7-3 and TRBJ2-1): GAGVSQTPSNKVTEKGKYVELRCDPISGHTALYWYRQSLGQGPEFLIYFQGTGAADDSGLPNDRFFAVRPEGSVSTLKIQRTERGDSAVYLCASSLTRSQGGYNEQFFGPGTRLTVL.

The table lists this clone with a few counts. The V and J genes are TRBV2 and TRBJ1-2; 10 nucleotides line up with TRBD1. Looked up from germline, CDR1 is SNHLY and CDR2 is FYNNEI. Trimming at V came to 3 bases and at J to 4 bases, leaving 5 bases not matched to a gene. This CDR3 comprises 15 residues. CDR3 residues: CASSERTGGFYGYTF. Here the CDR3 DNA reads TGTGCCAGCAGTGAGCGGACAGGGGGGTTCTATGGCTACACCTTC.

The chain couples TRBV9 to TRBJ2-7; unclear D gene. This CDR3 contains 13 residues. The germline V and J ends were trimmed by 6 bases and 0 bases, with 10 bases remaining between them. Germline-derived CDR1 and CDR2 are SGDLS and YYNGEE. The CDR3 region is CASNQKCSYEQYF. The CDR3 nucleotides are TGTGCCAGCAATCAGAAATGCTCCTACGAGCAGTACTTC.

The V call is TRBV9, the J call TRBJ2-2, with TRBD2 matching over 14 bases. Looked up from germline, CDR1 is SGDLS and CDR2 is YYNGEE. The CDR3 has 18 residues. V shed 0 bases and J 7 bases; nucleotides not matched to a gene: 8. The CDR3 region has the DNA TGTGCCAGCAGCGTAGTGGGACTAGCGGGAGCGATAGACGGGGAGCTGTTTTTT. Translation: CASSVVGLAGAIDGELFF.

The gene calls are TRBV19 and TRBJ1-2; a weak D match, TRBD1 (6 bases). Germline V lookup: CDR1 LNHDA, CDR2 SQIVND (reference sequence). The CDR3 consists of 15 residues. Trimming pared 3 bases from V and 4 bases from J, leaving 15 bases between. CDR3 protein: CASSIGQGNVYGYTF. CDR3 nucleotide sequence: TGTGCCAGTAGTATCGGTCAGGGGAATGTCTATGGCTACACCTTC.

To note about this clone: With a much larger clone just one base away, this may be a read error. This chain uses TRBV9 with TRBJ2-7, with no clear D. Germline V gene sequence: CDR1 SGDLS, CDR2 YYNGEE. The CDR3 spans 13 residues. Deletions cut 4 bases from V and 1 base from J, with 9 bases between. The CDR3 coding sequence is TGTGCCAGCAGCCCGCCAGTGTCCTACGAGCAGTACTTC. Translation gives CASSPPVSYEQYF.